This T cell receptor (beta chain) was obtained from a study of blood T cells in healthy people across ages. Whenever a sample was processed, at least 6.5 million PBMCs were isolated. For the second PCR, which ran for roughly 6 to 12 cycles, a sample-barcoded 5' primer and a J-beta primer mix were used. Every cDNA molecule carried a tag from a template-switch adaptor bearing 12 random nucleotides. TCRdb re-called the 5' RACE reads with MiXCR, one entry per CDR3 protein. The sample includes around 1,000,000 distinct CDR3 sequences, approximately 25% seen only once; the top ten take approximately 0.71%. Germline CDR1 reads SGHVS; CDR2 reads FQNEAQ. The CDR3 contains 14 residues. Trimming took off 5 bases at V and 6 bases at J, with 15 bases between the two ends. This same sample was also taken into another study, of T cells of mothers and their children. This second report adds: Added by the second PCR's M1S primer were sample barcodes and 2-4 random nucleotides. Thymic selection molds TCR recombination products alike in related and unrelated pairs.

The chain couples TRBV7-8 to TRBJ2-3; D unresolved. The sequenced sample was blood. This TCR came from a girl aged 2 to 10 in good health. CDR3 loop: CASSPASTPDTQYF. CDR3 DNA: TGTGCCAGCAGCCCGGCCTCGACCCCCGATACGCAGTATTTT.